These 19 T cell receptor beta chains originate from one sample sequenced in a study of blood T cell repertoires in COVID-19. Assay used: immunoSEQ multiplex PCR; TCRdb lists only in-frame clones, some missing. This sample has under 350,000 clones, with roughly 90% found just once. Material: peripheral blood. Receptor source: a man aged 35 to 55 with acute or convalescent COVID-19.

Here the CDR3 reads CSVDGTNTEAFF. As DNA, the CDR3 is TGCAGCGTTGACGGGACTAACACTGAAGCTTTCTTT. The chain joins TRBV29-1 to TRBJ1-1, with D possibly matching TRBD1 (5 bases). Germline CDR1 SQVTM, CDR2 ANQGSEA. There are 12 residues in the CDR3. Trimming took off 3 bases at V and 2 bases at J, with 7 bases between the two ends.

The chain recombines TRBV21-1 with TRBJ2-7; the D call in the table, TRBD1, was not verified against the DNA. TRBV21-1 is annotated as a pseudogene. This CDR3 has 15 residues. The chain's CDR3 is CASSGRDSALSEQYF. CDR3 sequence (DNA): TGTGCCAGCAGCGGCCGGGACAGTGCTTTATCCGAGCAGTACTTC.

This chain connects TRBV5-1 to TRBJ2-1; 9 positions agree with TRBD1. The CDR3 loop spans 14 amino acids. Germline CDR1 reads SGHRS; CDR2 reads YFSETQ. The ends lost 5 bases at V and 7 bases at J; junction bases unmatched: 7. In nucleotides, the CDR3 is TGCGCCAGCAGGTGGAGACAGGGGGGGAATGAGCAGTTCTTC. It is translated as CASRWRQGGNEQFF.

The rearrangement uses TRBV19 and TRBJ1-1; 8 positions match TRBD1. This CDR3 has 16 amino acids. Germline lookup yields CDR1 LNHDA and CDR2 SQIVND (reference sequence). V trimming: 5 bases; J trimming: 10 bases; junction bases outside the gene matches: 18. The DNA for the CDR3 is TGTGCCAGTAGTGGTACACAGGGGGTGGAAAGGGTTGGAGCTTTCTTT. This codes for CASSGTQGVERVGAFF. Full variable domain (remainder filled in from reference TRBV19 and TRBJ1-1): DGGITQSPKYLFRKEGQNVTLSCEQNLNHDAMYWYRQDPGQGLRLIYYSQIVNDFQKGDIAEGYSVSREKKESFPLTVTSAQKNPTAFYLCASSGTQGVERVGAFFGQGTRLTVV.

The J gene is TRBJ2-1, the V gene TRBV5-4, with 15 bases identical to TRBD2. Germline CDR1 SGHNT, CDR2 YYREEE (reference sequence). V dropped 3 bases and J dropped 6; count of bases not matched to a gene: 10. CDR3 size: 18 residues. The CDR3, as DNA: TGTGCCAGCAGCTCGGGACTAGCGGGGGGTCTCCTCGGCAATGAGCAGTTCTTC. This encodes CASSSGLAGGLLGNEQFF.

The CDR3 is CASSSRLAGGSDEQFF. For the CDR3, the DNA is TGTGCCAGCAGCTCAAGACTAGCGGGGGGGAGCGATGAGCAGTTCTTC. This rearrangement joins TRBV2 to TRBJ2-1; 14 bases fit TRBD2. This CDR3 is 16 amino acids long. Per germline, CDR1 SNHLY and CDR2 FYNNEI. With V trimmed by 6 bases and J by 8 bases, 9 bases remained unmatched.

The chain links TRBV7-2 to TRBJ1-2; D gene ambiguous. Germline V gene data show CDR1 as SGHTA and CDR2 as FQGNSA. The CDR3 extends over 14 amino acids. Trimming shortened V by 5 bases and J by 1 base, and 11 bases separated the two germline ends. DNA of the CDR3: TGTGCCAGCAGCCCCCAGTCTTATAACTATGGCTACACCTTC. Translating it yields CASSPQSYNYGYTF.

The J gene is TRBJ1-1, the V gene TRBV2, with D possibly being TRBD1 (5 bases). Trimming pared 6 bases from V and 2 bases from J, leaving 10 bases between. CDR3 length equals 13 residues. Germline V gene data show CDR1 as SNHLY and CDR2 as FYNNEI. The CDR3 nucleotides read TGTGCCAGCAGCAACGGGGGAAACACTGAAGCTTTCTTT. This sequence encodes CASSNGGNTEAFF.

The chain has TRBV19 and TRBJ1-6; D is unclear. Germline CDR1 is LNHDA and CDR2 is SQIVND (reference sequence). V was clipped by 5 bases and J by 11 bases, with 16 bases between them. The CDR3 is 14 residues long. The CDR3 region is CASSPMILITPLHF. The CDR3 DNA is TGTGCCAGTAGTCCGATGATACTTATCACACCCCTCCACTTT. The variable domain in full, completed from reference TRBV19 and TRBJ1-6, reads DGGITQSPKYLFRKEGQNVTLSCEQNLNHDAMYWYRQDPGQGLRLIYYSQIVNDFQKGDIAEGYSVSREKKESFPLTVTSAQKNPTAFYLCASSPMILITPLHFGNGTRLTVT.

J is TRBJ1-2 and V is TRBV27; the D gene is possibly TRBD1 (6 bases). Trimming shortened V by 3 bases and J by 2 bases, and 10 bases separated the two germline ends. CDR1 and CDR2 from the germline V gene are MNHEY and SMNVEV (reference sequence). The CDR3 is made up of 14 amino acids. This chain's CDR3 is CASSFRTGNYGYTF. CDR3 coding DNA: TGTGCCAGCAGTTTCCGAACAGGGAACTATGGCTACACCTTC.

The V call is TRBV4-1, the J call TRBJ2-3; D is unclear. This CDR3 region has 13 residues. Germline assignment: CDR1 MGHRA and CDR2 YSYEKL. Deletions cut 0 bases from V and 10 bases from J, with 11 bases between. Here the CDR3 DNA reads TGCGCCAGCAGCCAAGAGAGCGAATCCGCGCAGTATTTT. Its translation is CASSQESESAQYF.

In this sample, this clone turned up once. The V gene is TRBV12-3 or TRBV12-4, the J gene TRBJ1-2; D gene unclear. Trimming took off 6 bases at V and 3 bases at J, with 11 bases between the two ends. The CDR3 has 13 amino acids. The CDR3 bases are TGTGCCAGCAGGATTGACGGGTACTATGGCTACACCTTC. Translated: CASRIDGYYGYTF.

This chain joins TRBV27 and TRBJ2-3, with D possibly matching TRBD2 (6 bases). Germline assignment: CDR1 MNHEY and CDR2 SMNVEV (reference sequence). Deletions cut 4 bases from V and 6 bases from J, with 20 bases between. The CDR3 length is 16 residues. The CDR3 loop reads CASSSPLRGPSDTQYF. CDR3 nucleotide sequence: TGTGCCAGCAGTTCCCCCCTGCGGGGCCCTTCGGATACGCAGTATTTT.

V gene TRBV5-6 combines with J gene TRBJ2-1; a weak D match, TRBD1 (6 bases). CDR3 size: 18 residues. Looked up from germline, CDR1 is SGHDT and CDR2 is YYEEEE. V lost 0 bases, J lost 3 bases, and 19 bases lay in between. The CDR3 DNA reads TGTGCCAGCAGCTTGGAATGGGGGCAGGAAGGTAACTACAATGAGCAGTTCTTC. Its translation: CASSLEWGQEGNYNEQFF.

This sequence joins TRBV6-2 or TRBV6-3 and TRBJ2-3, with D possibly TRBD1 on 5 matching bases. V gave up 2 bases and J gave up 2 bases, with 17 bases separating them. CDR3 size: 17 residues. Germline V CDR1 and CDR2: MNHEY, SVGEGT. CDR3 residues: CASSYVIRVGVTDTQYF. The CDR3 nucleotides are TGTGCCAGCAGTTACGTCATTAGGGTAGGGGTCACAGATACGCAGTATTTT.

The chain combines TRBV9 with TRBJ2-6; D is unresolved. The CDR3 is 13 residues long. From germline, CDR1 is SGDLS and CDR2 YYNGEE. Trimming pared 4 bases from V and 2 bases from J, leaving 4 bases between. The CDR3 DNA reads TGTGCCAGCAGCCAGACTGGGGCCAACGTCCTGACTTTC. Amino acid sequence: CASSQTGANVLTF.

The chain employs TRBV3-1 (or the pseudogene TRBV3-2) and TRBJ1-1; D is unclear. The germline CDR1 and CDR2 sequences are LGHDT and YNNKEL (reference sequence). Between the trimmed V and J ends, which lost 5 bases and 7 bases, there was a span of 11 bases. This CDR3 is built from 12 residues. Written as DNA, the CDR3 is TGTGCCAGCAGCAGGGATGAGGGTGAAGCTTTCTTT. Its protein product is CASSRDEGEAFF.

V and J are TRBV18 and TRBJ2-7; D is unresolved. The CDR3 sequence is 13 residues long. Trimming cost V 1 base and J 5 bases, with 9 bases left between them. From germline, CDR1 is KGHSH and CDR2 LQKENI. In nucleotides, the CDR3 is TGTGCCAGCTCACCACGCTCAACGGACGAGCAGTACTTC. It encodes CASSPRSTDEQYF.

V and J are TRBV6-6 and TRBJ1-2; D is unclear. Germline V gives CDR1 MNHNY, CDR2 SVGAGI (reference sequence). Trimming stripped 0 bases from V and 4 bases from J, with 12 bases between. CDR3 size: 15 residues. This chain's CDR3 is CASSYSLDSSYGYTF. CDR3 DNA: TGTGCCAGCAGTTACTCTCTCGACTCTTCCTATGGCTACACCTTC.